This T cell receptor (beta chain) was sequenced in a study of blood T cell repertoires in COVID-19. Overall study: Italy, Spain and the United States were the sources of the convalescent and acute COVID-19 samples. PBMCs, B-cell-depleted T cells, or T cells provided the cDNA or gDNA that made up the material.

This CDR3 comprises 15 residues. Germline lookup yields CDR1 MNHEY and CDR2 SVGAGI. The germline V and J ends were trimmed by 2 bases and 0 bases, with 5 bases remaining between them. Per the original data handling: Estimated nucleated cell counts came from reference gene primer amplification. The repertoire was sequenced with immunoSEQ multiplex PCR; TCRdb's copy has only in-frame clones and lacks some. That table gives V, J and clone size, and the DNA gave D and trimming. The table has roughly 160,000 clones, around 89% seen once. This receptor was identified in a man aged 60 to 69 with acute or convalescent COVID-19. Sequences were obtained from peripheral blood. This chain joins TRBV6-5 and TRBJ2-6; perhaps TRBD2 as D (5 bases). The CDR3 reads CASSYRGSGANVLTF. In DNA form, the CDR3 reads TGTGCCAGCAGTTACCGGGGCTCTGGGGCCAACGTCCTGACTTTC.